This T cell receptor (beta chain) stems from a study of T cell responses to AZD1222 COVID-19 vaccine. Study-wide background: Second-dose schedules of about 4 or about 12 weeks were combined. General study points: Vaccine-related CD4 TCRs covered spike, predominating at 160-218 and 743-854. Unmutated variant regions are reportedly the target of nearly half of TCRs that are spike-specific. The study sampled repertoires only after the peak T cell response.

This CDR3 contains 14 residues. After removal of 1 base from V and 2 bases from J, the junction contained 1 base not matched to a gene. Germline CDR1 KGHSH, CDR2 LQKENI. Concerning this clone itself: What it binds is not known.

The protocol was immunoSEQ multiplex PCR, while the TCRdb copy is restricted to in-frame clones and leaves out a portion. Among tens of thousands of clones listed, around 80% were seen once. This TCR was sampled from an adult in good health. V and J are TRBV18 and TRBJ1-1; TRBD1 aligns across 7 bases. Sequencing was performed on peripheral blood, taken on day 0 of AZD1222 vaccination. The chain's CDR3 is CASSPRQGNTEAFF. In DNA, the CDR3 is TGTGCCAGCTCACCACGACAGGGCAACACTGAAGCTTTCTTT.